This TCR beta chain is drawn from a study of post-analysis software for immune sequencing data. Presence of unique molecular identifiers characterized the TCR beta cDNA libraries. TCRdb re-called the PCR reads through MiXCR, storing one row per CDR3 protein. The table records some 700,000 distinct CDR3 sequences, 55% to 60% of them present only once. This receptor was obtained from a girl under 10 years old with multiple sclerosis. Sequenced: blood.

CDR3 region: CSVEGRAYEQYF. CDR3 nucleotides: TGCAGCGTTGAAGGCAGGGCCTACGAGCAGTACTTC. The V call is TRBV29-1, the J call TRBJ2-7; perhaps TRBD1 as D (5 bases). With 1 base removed from V and 2 bases from J, the gap between germline ends came to 6 bases. The CDR3 spans 12 residues. The germline gives CDR1 SQVTM, CDR2 ANQGSEA.